The clone carrying this T cell receptor beta chain was found many times. No antigen is known for it. These data originate in a study of T cell repertoires in cytomegalovirus infection. Study-level information: Public TCR beta signatures marked donors with CMV infection and the matching HLA.

Notes on the study in general: CMV carriers having the relevant HLA were flagged by cumulative public TCR beta family frequency.

CDR3 length: 15 residues. Trimming cost V 2 bases and J 5 bases; bases outside gene matches: 6. Germline CDR1 is SGHVS and CDR2 is FQNEAQ. TCRdb processed the reads anew with MiXCR; each CDR3 protein has one entry. This sample has approximately 1,000,000 distinct CDR3 sequences, with roughly a third found just once. This specimen consisted of cultured CD8+ T cells from PBMCs, obtained from culture after CMV antigen stimulation. The chain couples TRBV7-8 to TRBJ2-3; 8 bases fit TRBD2. The receptor comes from a human donor in good health (CMV status not recorded). Some clones in this sample may be carry-over from other donors' samples. The CDR3 spells CASSLSGGTGDTQYF. CDR3 bases: TGTGCCAGCAGCTTAAGCGGGGGCACTGGAGATACGCAGTATTTT.